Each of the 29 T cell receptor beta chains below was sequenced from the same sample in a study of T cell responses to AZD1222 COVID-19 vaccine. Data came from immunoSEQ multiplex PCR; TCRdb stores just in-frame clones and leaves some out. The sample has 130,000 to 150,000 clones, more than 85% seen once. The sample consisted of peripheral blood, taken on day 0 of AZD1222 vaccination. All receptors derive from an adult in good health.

CDR3 DNA sequence: TGTGCCAGTAGTATAAGTAGGCAGGGATTAGATACGCAGTATTTT. Residues: CASSISRQGLDTQYF. The chain employs TRBV19 and TRBJ2-3; a weak D match, TRBD1 (5 bases). This CDR3 contains 15 residues. CDR1 LNHDA and CDR2 SQIVND come from the germline V gene (reference sequence). Deletions cut 2 bases from V and 5 bases from J, with 14 bases between.

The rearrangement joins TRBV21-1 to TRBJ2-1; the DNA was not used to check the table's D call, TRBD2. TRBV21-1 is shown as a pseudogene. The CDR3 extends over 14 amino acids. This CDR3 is CASSKGHGDNEQFF. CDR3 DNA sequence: TGTGCCAGCAGCAAAGGTCACGGAGACAATGAGCAGTTCTTC.

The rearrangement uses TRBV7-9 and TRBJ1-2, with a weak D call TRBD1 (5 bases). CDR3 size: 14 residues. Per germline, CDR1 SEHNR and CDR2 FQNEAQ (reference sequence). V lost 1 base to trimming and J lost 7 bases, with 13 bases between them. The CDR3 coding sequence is TGTGCCAGCAGCTTAGATGGGCAGGGACCTGGCTACACCTTC. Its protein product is CASSLDGQGPGYTF.

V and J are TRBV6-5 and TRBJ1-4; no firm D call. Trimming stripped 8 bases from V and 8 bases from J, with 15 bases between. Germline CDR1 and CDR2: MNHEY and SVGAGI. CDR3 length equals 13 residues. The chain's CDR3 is CASPPGRLEKLFF. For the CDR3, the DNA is TGTGCCAGCCCCCCGGGAAGACTGGAAAAACTGTTTTTT.

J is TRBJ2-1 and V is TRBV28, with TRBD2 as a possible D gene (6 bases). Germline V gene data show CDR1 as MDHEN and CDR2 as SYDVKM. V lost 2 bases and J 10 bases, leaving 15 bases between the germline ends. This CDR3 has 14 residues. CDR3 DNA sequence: TGTGCCAGCAGTTTAGGCGAGCGGGTAGGAGAGCAGTTCTTC. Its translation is CASSLGERVGEQFF. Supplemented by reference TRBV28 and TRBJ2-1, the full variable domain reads DVKVTQSSRYLVKRTGEKVFLECVQDMDHENMFWYRQDPGLGLRLIYFSYDVKMKEKGDIPEGYSVSREKKERFSLILESASTNQTSMYLCASSLGERVGEQFFGPGTRLTVL.

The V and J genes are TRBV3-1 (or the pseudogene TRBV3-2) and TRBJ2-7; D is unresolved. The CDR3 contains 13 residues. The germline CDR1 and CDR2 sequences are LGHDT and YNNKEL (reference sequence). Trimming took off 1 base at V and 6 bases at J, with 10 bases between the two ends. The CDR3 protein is CASSQGAPGEQYF. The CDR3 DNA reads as TGTGCCAGCAGCCAAGGGGCCCCGGGCGAGCAGTACTTC.

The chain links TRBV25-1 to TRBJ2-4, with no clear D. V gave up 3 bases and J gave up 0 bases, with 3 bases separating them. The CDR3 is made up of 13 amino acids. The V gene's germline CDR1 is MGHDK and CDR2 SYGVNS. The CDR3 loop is CASSESAKNIQYF. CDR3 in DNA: TGTGCCAGCAGTGAGTCAGCCAAAAACATTCAGTACTTC.

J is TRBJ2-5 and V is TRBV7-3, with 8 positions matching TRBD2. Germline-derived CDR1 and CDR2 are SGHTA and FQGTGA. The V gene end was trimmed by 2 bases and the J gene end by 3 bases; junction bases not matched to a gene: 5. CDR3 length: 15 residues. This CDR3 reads CASSLGLAFKETQYF. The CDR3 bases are TGTGCCAGCAGCTTAGGACTAGCTTTCAAAGAGACCCAGTACTTC.

This CDR3 is CATSFKGTNQPQHF. The CDR3 coding sequence is TGTGCCACCAGCTTCAAGGGGACCAATCAGCCCCAGCATTTT. The chain links TRBV15 to TRBJ1-5, with TRBD1 as a possible D gene (5 bases). V shed 5 bases and J shed 3 bases, with 11 bases lying between them. Germline values: CDR1 LNHNV, CDR2 YYDKDF (reference sequence). The CDR3 runs 14 residues.

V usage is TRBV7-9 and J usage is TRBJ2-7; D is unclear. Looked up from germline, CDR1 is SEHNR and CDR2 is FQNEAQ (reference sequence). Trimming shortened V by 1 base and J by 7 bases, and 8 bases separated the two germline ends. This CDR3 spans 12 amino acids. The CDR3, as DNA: TGTGCCAGCAGCTTAGTCCCGAAGGAGCAGTACTTC. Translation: CASSLVPKEQYF.

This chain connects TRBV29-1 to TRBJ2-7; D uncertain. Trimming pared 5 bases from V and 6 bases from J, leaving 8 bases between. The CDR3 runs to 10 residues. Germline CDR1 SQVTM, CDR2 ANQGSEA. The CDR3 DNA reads TGCAGCGTTTTCGGGTCCGAGCAGTACTTC. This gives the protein CSVFGSEQYF.

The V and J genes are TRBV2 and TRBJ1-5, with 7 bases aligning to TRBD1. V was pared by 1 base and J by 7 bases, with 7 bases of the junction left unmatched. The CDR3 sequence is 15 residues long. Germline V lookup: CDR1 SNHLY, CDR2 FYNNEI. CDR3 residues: CASSEDRQGVQPQHF. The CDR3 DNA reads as TGTGCCAGCAGTGAAGATAGACAGGGAGTCCAGCCCCAGCATTTT.

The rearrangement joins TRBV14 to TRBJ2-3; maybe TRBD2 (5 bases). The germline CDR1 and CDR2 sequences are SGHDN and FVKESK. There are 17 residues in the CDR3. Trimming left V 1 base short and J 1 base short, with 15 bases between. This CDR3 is CASSQVGRGRGTDTQYF. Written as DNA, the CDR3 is TGTGCCAGCAGCCAAGTCGGACGGGGTCGAGGCACAGATACGCAGTATTTT.

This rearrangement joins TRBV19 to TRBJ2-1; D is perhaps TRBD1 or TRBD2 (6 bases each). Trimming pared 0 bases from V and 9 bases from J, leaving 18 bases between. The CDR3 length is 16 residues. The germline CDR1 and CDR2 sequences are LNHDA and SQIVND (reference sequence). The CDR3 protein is CASSIDFGGLVGEQFF. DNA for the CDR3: TGTGCCAGTAGTATAGATTTCGGGGGCTTGGTTGGTGAGCAGTTCTTC.

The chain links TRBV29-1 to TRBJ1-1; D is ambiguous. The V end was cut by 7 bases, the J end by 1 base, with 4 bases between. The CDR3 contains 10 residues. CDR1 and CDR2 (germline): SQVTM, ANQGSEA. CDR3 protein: CSGKNTEAFF. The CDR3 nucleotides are TGCAGCGGGAAGAACACTGAAGCTTTCTTT.

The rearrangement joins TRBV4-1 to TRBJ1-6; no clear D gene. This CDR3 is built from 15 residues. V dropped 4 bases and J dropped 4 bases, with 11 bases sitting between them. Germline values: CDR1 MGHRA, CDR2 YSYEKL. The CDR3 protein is CASSLRGQYNSPLHF. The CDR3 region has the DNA TGCGCCAGCAGCCTGCGTGGCCAGTATAATTCACCCCTCCACTTT.

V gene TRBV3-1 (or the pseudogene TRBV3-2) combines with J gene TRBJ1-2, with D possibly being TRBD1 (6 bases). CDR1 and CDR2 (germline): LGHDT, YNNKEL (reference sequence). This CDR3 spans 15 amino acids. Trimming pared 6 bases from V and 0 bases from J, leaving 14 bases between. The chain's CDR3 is CASRPTGSTNYGYTF. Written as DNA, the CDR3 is TGTGCCAGCAGGCCTACAGGGAGTACTAACTATGGCTACACCTTC.

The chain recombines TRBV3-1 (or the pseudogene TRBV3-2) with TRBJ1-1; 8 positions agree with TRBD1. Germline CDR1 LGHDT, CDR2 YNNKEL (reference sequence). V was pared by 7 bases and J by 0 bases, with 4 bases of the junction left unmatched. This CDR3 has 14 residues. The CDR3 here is CASKQQGVNTEAFF. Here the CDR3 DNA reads TGTGCCAGCAAACAACAGGGGGTGAACACTGAAGCTTTCTTT.

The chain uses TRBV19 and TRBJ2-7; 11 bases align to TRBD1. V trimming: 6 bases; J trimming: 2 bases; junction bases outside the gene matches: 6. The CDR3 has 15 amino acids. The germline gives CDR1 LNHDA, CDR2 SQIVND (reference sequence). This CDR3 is CASRGRTGGTYEQYF. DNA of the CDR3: TGTGCCAGTAGGGGGAGGACAGGGGGCACCTACGAGCAGTACTTC. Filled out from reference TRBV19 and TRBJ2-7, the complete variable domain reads DGGITQSPKYLFRKEGQNVTLSCEQNLNHDAMYWYRQDPGQGLRLIYYSQIVNDFQKGDIAEGYSVSREKKESFPLTVTSAQKNPTAFYLCASRGRTGGTYEQYFGPGTRLTVT.

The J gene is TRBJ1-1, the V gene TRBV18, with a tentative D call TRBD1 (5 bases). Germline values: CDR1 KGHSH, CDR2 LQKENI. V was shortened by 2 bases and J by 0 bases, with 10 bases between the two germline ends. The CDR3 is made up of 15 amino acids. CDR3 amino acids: CASSPVQGLNTEAFF. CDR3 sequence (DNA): TGTGCCAGCTCACCAGTGCAGGGCTTGAACACTGAAGCTTTCTTT.

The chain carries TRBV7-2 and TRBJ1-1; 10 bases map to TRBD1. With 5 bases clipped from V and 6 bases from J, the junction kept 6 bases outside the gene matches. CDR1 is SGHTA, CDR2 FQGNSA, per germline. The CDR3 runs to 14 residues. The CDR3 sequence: CASSGPDRGSEAFF. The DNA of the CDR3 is TGTGCCAGCAGCGGACCGGACAGGGGGTCTGAAGCTTTCTTT. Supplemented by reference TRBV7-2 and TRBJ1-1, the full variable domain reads GAGVSQSPSNKVTEKGKDVELRCDPISGHTALYWYRQSLGQGLEFLIYFQGNSAPDKSGLPSDRFSAERTGGSVSTLTIQRTQQEDSAVYLCASSGPDRGSEAFFGQGTRLTVV.

The CDR3 nucleotides read TGCGCCAGCAACGAGGCAGGGTCCCTTTATGGCTACACCTTC. It specifies CASNEAGSLYGYTF. The genes are TRBV5-1 and TRBJ1-2; TRBD1 might be the D (5 bases). The CDR3 runs to 14 residues. Germline lookup yields CDR1 SGHRS and CDR2 YFSETQ. Between the trimmed V and J ends, which lost 6 bases and 5 bases, there was a span of 17 bases. The whole variable domain, filled in from reference TRBV5-1 and TRBJ1-2, reads KAGVTQTPRYLIKTRGQQVTLSCSPISGHRSVSWYQQTPGQGLQFLFEYFSETQRNKGNFPGRFSGRQFSNSRSEMNVSTLELGDSALYLCASNEAGSLYGYTFGSGTRLTVV.

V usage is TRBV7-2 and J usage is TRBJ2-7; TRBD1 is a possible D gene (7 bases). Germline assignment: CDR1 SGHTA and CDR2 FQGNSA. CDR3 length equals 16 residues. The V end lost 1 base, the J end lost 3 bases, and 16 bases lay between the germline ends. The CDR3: CASSLGGDSRRYEQYF. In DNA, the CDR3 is TGTGCCAGCAGCTTAGGGGGGGACAGTCGGCGCTACGAGCAGTACTTC.

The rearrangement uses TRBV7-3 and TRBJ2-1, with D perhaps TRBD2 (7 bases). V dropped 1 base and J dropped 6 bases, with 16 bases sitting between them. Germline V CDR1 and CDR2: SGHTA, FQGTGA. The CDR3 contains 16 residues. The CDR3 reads CASSLNRAGALNEQFF. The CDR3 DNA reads TGTGCCAGCAGCTTAAATAGGGCGGGGGCCCTCAATGAGCAGTTCTTC.

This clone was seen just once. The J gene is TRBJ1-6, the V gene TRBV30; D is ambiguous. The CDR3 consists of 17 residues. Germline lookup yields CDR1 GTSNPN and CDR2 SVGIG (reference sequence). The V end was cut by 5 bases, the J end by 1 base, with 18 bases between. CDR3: CAWELTRAGSYNSPLHF. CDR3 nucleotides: TGTGCCTGGGAACTAACCCGGGCGGGGTCCTATAATTCACCCCTCCACTTT.

The chain's CDR3 is CASSLGQYRENEKLFF. The CDR3 DNA reads TGCGCCAGCAGCTTGGGACAGTATCGAGAGAATGAAAAACTGTTTTTT. This chain connects TRBV5-1 to TRBJ1-4, with a weak D call TRBD1 (5 bases). Germline assignment: CDR1 SGHRS and CDR2 YFSETQ. V was cut by 0 bases and J by 5 bases, with 14 bases left in between. The CDR3 is 16 residues long. Full variable domain (rest looked up from reference TRBV5-1 and TRBJ1-4): KAGVTQTPRYLIKTRGQQVTLSCSPISGHRSVSWYQQTPGQGLQFLFEYFSETQRNKGNFPGRFSGRQFSNSRSEMNVSTLELGDSALYLCASSLGQYRENEKLFFGSGTQLSVL.

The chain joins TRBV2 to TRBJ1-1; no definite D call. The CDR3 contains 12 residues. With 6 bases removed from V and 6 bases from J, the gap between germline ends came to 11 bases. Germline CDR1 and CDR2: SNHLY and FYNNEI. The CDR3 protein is CASSQEAPEAFF. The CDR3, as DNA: TGTGCCAGCAGCCAAGAGGCCCCTGAAGCTTTCTTT.

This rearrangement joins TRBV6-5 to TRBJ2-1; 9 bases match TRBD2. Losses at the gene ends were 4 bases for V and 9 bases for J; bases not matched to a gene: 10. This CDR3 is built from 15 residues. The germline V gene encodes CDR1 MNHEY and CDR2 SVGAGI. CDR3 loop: CASSSAGTSRREQFF. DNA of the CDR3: TGTGCCAGCAGTTCCGCCGGGACTAGCCGGCGTGAGCAGTTCTTC.

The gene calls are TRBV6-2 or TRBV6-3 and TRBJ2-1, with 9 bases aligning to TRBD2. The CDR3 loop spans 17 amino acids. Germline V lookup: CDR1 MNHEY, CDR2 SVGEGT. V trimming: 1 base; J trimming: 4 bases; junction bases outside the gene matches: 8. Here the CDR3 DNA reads TGTGCCAGCAGTTACTATGCCGGGACTAGCACGTACAATGAGCAGTTCTTC. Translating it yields CASSYYAGTSTYNEQFF.